This TCR beta chain was found in a study of CD8 T cells in ankylosing spondylitis. The sample holds many counts of this clonotype. Its matching antigen is unknown. The authors made TCR beta libraries by quantitative 5'-RACE with molecular barcodes. TCRdb itself ran the 5' RACE reads through MiXCR, one entry per CDR3 protein. The table records under 300,000 distinct CDR3 sequences, around 10% of them present only once. V was clipped by 2 bases and J by 4 bases, with 9 bases between them. The CDR3 runs to 14 residues. Germline CDR1 and CDR2: LNHNV and YYDKDF (reference sequence). General observations from the study: Reactive arthritis synovial fluid and blood previously showed some of these motif variants. The authors reported significant enrichment of disease-linked clones in matched ankylosing spondylitis synovial fluid. What seemed typical of ankylosing spondylitis blood was a TCR beta motif built from several highly homologous variants.

This chain links TRBV15 with TRBJ1-5, with D possibly TRBD1 on 6 matching bases. The TCR was taken from a male donor with ankylosing spondylitis or in good health (not recorded which). Input material: blood, either unsorted or a sorted T cell fraction (not recorded which). CDR3 in DNA: TGTGCCACCAGCAGACAGGGGTTGAATCAGCCCCAGCATTTT. Its protein is CATSRQGLNQPQHF.